The 25 T cell receptor beta chains given below trace back to one sample, sequenced in a study of early T cells in non-severe SARS-CoV-2 infection. From the 5' RACE reads, TCRdb called clonotypes with MiXCR, one entry per CDR3 protein. The sample consists of roughly 23,000 distinct CDR3 sequences, 3.5% to 4.5% of them appearing once. Material: whole blood. The receptor set was obtained from an adult who was a healthcare worker with PCR-confirmed SARS-CoV-2 infection or an uninfected control (not recorded which).

This clonotype has ten or more counts. The chain is built from TRBV2 and TRBJ2-5; tentative D call: TRBD2 (5 bases). The V end lost 6 bases, the J end lost 5 bases, and 19 bases lay between the germline ends. CDR1 is SNHLY, CDR2 FYNNEI, per germline. The CDR3 loop spans 15 amino acids. Written as DNA, the CDR3 is TGTGCCAGCAGCGGGGAGTACGGGTCATTGGAGACCCAGTACTTC. Its protein product is CASSGEYGSLETQYF.

This clonotype came up many times. The chain has TRBV27 and TRBJ2-2; 10 nucleotides line up with TRBD2. Germline loops: CDR1 MNHEY, CDR2 SMNVEV (reference sequence). The CDR3 spans 19 residues. The trim removed 5 bases at V and 0 bases at J, leaving 12 bases unmatched. The CDR3 DNA reads TGTGCCAGCAGTCTTCTTGGGATCAGCGGGGGGGCGAACACCGGGGAGCTGTTTTTT. It yields the protein CASSLLGISGGANTGELFF.

This clonotype was counted a few times. The chain combines TRBV4-1 with TRBJ2-7, with D unclear. Per germline, CDR1 MGHRA and CDR2 YSYEKL. This CDR3 contains 12 residues. Trimming shortened V by 3 bases and J by 6 bases, and 9 bases separated the two germline ends. CDR3 nucleotide sequence: TGCGCCAGCAGCCAGGGATCTGCCGAGCAGTACTTC. It encodes CASSQGSAEQYF.

This clonotype occurred many times. V and J are TRBV7-8 and TRBJ2-1; TRBD2 agrees at 7 bases. The CDR3 contains 14 residues. Germline V gene lookup returns CDR1 SGHVS and CDR2 FQNEAQ. V trimming: 4 bases; J trimming: 5 bases; junction bases outside the gene matches: 5. The CDR3 DNA reads as TGTGCCAGCAGCTCCGGGACTACAGACAATGAGCAGTTCTTC. It codes for CASSSGTTDNEQFF.

The gene calls are TRBV19 and TRBJ2-6; D call uncertain. Germline CDR1 LNHDA, CDR2 SQIVND (reference sequence). V was clipped by 5 bases and J by 0 bases, with 5 bases between them. The CDR3 is made up of 14 amino acids. CDR3 coding DNA: TGTGCCAGTAGTTACGACTCTGGGGCCAACGTCCTGACTTTC. As protein: CASSYDSGANVLTF.

In its sample, this clonotype was seen many times. The junction and the germline gene differ at one end; a read error may be behind it. The J gene is TRBJ2-2, the V gene TRBV7-9; no definite D call. The CDR3 contains 12 residues. The germline V gene has CDR1 SEHNR and CDR2 FQNEAQ (reference sequence). Here the CDR3 reads CASSSTTWELFF. The CDR3 nucleotides are TGTGCCAGCAGCTCGACCACCTGGGAGCTGTTTTTT.

This clonotype was seen ten or more times. The chain employs TRBV18 and TRBJ2-2, with 9 bases fitting TRBD1. The germline V gene encodes CDR1 KGHSH and CDR2 LQKENI. The CDR3 covers 18 residues. Trimming cost V 2 bases and J 3 bases; bases outside gene matches: 10. The CDR3 protein is CASSPRSTGGGDTGELFF. The CDR3 DNA sequence: TGTGCCAGCTCACCAAGATCGACAGGGGGAGGCGACACCGGGGAGCTGTTTTTT.

This clonotype was found many times. The rearrangement links TRBV7-6 to TRBJ1-2, with D possibly TRBD1 on 5 matching bases. V lost 5 bases and J lost 8, with 21 bases in between. CDR1 is SGHVS and CDR2 is FNYEAQ in the germline V gene. The CDR3 consists of 15 residues. In nucleotides, the CDR3 is TGTGCCAGCAGCCCCGCCGGGACCAATAACGAGGGCTACACCTTC. Its translation: CASSPAGTNNEGYTF.

This clonotype was observed a few times. The chain joins TRBV5-1 to TRBJ1-2, with unresolved D. Trimming shortened V by 8 bases and J by 6 bases, and 20 bases separated the two germline ends. CDR1 and CDR2 from the germline V gene are SGHRS and YFSETQ. This CDR3 is 14 amino acids long. The CDR3 DNA reads TGCGCCAGTGCGGCCCTAACGGGAAATGATGGCTACACCTTC. The encoded protein is CASAALTGNDGYTF.

This clonotype was recorded many times. This rearrangement joins TRBV5-1 to TRBJ2-5; 7 bases map to TRBD1. The V segment lost 1 base and the J segment 4 bases; nucleotides outside the gene matches: 13. Germline V lookup: CDR1 SGHRS, CDR2 YFSETQ. The CDR3 has 17 amino acids. This CDR3 is CASSLPRDSAPRETQYF. The CDR3 nucleotides read TGCGCCAGCAGCTTGCCCCGGGACAGCGCACCCAGAGAGACCCAGTACTTC.

This clonotype was seen repeatedly, ten times or more. The gene calls are TRBV11-3 and TRBJ2-5; 7 nucleotides line up with TRBD1. Per germline, CDR1 SGHNT and CDR2 YENEEA. Losses at the gene ends were 3 bases for V and 0 bases for J; bases not matched to a gene: 10. The CDR3 is made up of 17 amino acids. CDR3 in amino acids: CASSLESTGTNQETQYF. DNA of the CDR3: TGTGCCAGCAGCTTGGAATCGACAGGGACGAACCAAGAGACCCAGTACTTC.

This clonotype was seen at least ten times. This sequence joins TRBV20-1 and TRBJ1-2; D remains ambiguous. V shed 3 bases and J shed 3 bases, with 8 bases lying between them. The CDR3 extends over 12 amino acids. Germline-derived CDR1 and CDR2 are DFQATT and SNEGSKA (reference sequence). CDR3 in DNA: TGCAGTGCTAGGGACCCTTACTATGGCTACACCTTC. Amino acid sequence: CSARDPYYGYTF.

This clonotype has at least ten counts. The CDR3 loop is CASSSTSGKETQYF. The CDR3 DNA sequence: TGTGCCAGCAGTTCGACTAGCGGCAAAGAGACCCAGTACTTC. The chain combines TRBV2 with TRBJ2-5; 9 nucleotides line up with TRBD2. With 5 bases clipped from V and 3 bases from J, the junction kept 4 bases outside the gene matches. This CDR3 region has 14 residues. Germline V gene data show CDR1 as SNHLY and CDR2 as FYNNEI.

In this sample, this clonotype turned up many times. The chain combines TRBV4-2 with TRBJ2-7; 13 bases agree with TRBD2. The germline CDR1 and CDR2 sequences are LGHNA and YNFKEQ. The J segment lost 0 bases and the V segment lost 1 base, leaving 6 bases of the junction unmatched. CDR3 length equals 18 residues. Here the CDR3 reads CASSQGLAGGLSSYEQYF. The CDR3 DNA follows: TGTGCCAGCAGCCAAGGACTAGCGGGGGGCCTTAGCTCCTACGAGCAGTACTTC.

There are many counts of this clonotype. The CDR3 sequence: CASSLPSRYTEAFF. The CDR3 DNA sequence: TGTGCCAGCAGCCTGCCCTCTCGCTATACTGAAGCTTTCTTT. The V call is TRBV4-2, the J call TRBJ1-1, with D hard to call. The ends were cut back, 4 bases at V and 5 bases at J, with 14 bases in the middle. Germline V CDR1 and CDR2: LGHNA, YNFKEQ. CDR3 length: 14 amino acids.

This clonotype appeared a few times. The chain uses TRBV5-5 and TRBJ2-7; TRBD1 matches 7 bases. The germline gives CDR1 SGHKS, CDR2 YYEKEE (reference sequence). J lost 2 bases, V lost 7 bases, and 6 bases had no gene match. The length of the CDR3 is 13 residues. Here the CDR3 DNA reads TGTGCCAGCTTGACAGGGACCCCCTACGAGCAGTACTTC. It is translated as CASLTGTPYEQYF. Drawing the rest from reference TRBV5-5 and TRBJ2-7, the complete variable domain is DAGVTQSPTHLIKTRGQQVTLRCSPISGHKSVSWYQQVLGQGPQFIFQYYEKEERGRGNFPDRFSARQFPNYSSELNVNALLLGDSALYLCASLTGTPYEQYFGPGTRLTVT.

In DNA, the CDR3 is TGTGCCAGCAGGAGGGACGGGGCAGTGGCTGAAGCTTTCTTT. Protein product: CASRRDGAVAEAFF. The chain has TRBV2 and TRBJ1-1, with D perhaps matching TRBD1 (5 bases). The CDR3 has 14 residues. Trimming left V 6 bases short and J 6 bases short, with 17 bases between. CDR1 is SNHLY, CDR2 FYNNEI, per germline.

This clonotype appeared many times. The CDR3 DNA reads as TGTGCCAGCAGCTTACAGGCCTGGGTAAGGGAGCAGTACTTC. Translating gives CASSLQAWVREQYF. The chain is built from TRBV7-2 and TRBJ2-7; no reliable D call. CDR1 and CDR2 (germline): SGHTA, FQGNSA. The V and J ends lost 2 bases and 7 bases respectively, with 15 bases between them. CDR3 length equals 14 residues.

This clonotype was seen ten or more times. The V gene is TRBV12-3 or TRBV12-4, the J gene TRBJ2-7, with D unresolved. This CDR3 is 12 amino acids long. V gave up 3 bases and J gave up 4 bases, with 7 bases separating them. The CDR3 here is CASSFNRYEQYF. As DNA, the CDR3 is TGTGCCAGCAGTTTCAACAGATACGAGCAGTACTTC.

This clonotype was seen ten or more times. The missing conserved phenylalanine or tryptophan at the end of this CDR3 makes a read error likely. No DNA is shown, since the ends of the CDR3 on it are uncertain; the CDR3 is the one TCRdb lists. The rearrangement uses TRBV7-9 and TRBJ2-1; TRBD1, the table's D call, was not compared with the DNA. Germline V gives CDR1 SEHNR, CDR2 FQNEAQ (reference sequence). Counting both end residues, the CDR3 totals 12 amino acids. The CDR3 loop is CASSLAPAPGIS.

Many counts were recorded for this clonotype. The rearrangement uses TRBV7-2 and TRBJ1-2; the D gene is possibly TRBD1 (5 bases). Trimming shortened V by 6 bases and J by 3 bases, and 17 bases separated the two germline ends. The CDR3 contains 15 residues. Germline V gives CDR1 SGHTA, CDR2 FQGNSA. In nucleotides, the CDR3 is TGTGCCAGCAGTCGCCAGCATGGGGCTGACTATGGCTACACCTTC. This gives the protein CASSRQHGADYGYTF. The complete variable domain, with remaining parts taken from reference TRBV7-2 and TRBJ1-2, reads GAGVSQSPSNKVTEKGKDVELRCDPISGHTALYWYRQSLGQGLEFLIYFQGNSAPDKSGLPSDRFSAERTGGSVSTLTIQRTQQEDSAVYLCASSRQHGADYGYTFGSGTRLTVV.

This clonotype was detected many times. The rearrangement links TRBV6-2 or TRBV6-3 to TRBJ2-5, with D tentatively TRBD1 or TRBD2 (6 bases each). The germline gives CDR1 MNHEY, CDR2 SVGEGT. Trimming removed 5 bases from V and 5 bases from J, with 15 bases in between. This CDR3 is 14 amino acids long. This CDR3 reads CASSVWGASETQYF. CDR3 DNA sequence: TGTGCCAGCAGTGTGTGGGGGGCCTCGGAGACCCAGTACTTC.

Many counts were recorded for this clonotype. This chain uses TRBV7-2 with TRBJ2-5, with 13 bases lining up with TRBD2. The CDR3 contains 16 residues. Germline lookup yields CDR1 SGHTA and CDR2 FQGNSA. V was clipped by 1 base and J by 2 bases; unmatched bases: 1. The CDR3 coding sequence is TGTGCCAGCAGCTTAGGACTAGCGGGAGGACAAGAGACCCAGTACTTC. Protein: CASSLGLAGGQETQYF.

Judged by abundance, this clonotype is medium-sized. The chain couples TRBV13 to TRBJ1-2; D is unclear. CDR3 size: 12 residues. The germline V and J ends were trimmed by 5 bases and 7 bases, with 11 bases remaining between them. Germline assignment: CDR1 PRHDT and CDR2 FYEKMQ (reference sequence). The CDR3, as DNA: TGTGCCAGCAGCGGAGAGGAGGGTGGCTACACCTTC. Its translation is CASSGEEGGYTF. The full variable domain, with the rest looked up from reference TRBV13 and TRBJ1-2, is AAGVIQSPRHLIKEKRETATLKCYPIPRHDTVYWYQQGPGQDPQFLISFYEKMQSDKGSIPDRFSAQQFSDYHSELNMSSLELGDSALYFCASSGEEGGYTFGSGTRLTVV.

Many counts were recorded for this clonotype. V usage is TRBV12-2 and J usage is TRBJ1-1; the tabulated D call, TRBD1, remains unverified against the DNA. TRBV12-2 is assigned pseudogene status. The CDR3 has 12 amino acids. The CDR3 protein is CASHLSDRGAFF. The CDR3 DNA reads TGTGCAAGTCACCTATCAGACAGGGGGGCTTTCTTT.